This record looks at one T cell receptor (beta chain) sequence and its context. Which antigen it targets is not known. The record has no base qualities; no much larger clone is one base away. TCRbeta CDR3 regions were amplified from genomic DNA by means of the immunoSEQ Assay, a bias-controlled multiplex PCR. As for the original processing: Nucleated cell counts per sample were estimated from amplification of reference gene primers within the assay. Sequence reads were collapsed and filtered to measure the absolute abundance of every unique TCRbeta CDR3 rearrangement. For each sample, productive Simpson clonality was calculated by taking the square root of Simpson's diversity index across productive rearrangements. TCRdb retrieved this table from immuneACCESS and kept in-frame rearrangements only. Not all clones are present; in checked studies, unresolved V genes account for under half, and no reason is known for the remainder. D and trimming come from the DNA, and the V and J calls and clone size come from that table. Here the sample has fewer than 250,000 clones; around 84% occur a single time. Approximately 20% of the sample comes from the top ten.

The collaborating institutions used their own protocols to collect whole blood in K2EDTA tubes. For TCRbeta analysis, collaborators shipped samples as frozen whole blood, isolated PBMCs, or DNA extracted from either of those sample types. The sample originates from a study of blood T cell repertoires in COVID-19 (TCRdb year 2020). As for the study more broadly: The collaborator samples originated in the United States, Italy and Spain and spanned the acute and convalescent phases of COVID-19. The material from the prospective study consisted of cDNA or gDNA derived from T cells, B-cell-depleted T cells, or PBMCs. Deeply sampled blood TCRbeta repertoires from subjects exposed to, actively infected with, or recovered from COVID-19 were included in the dataset. A freely available public database, intended as a resource for researchers studying the immune response to SARS-CoV-2, is where the repertoires were released. The samples were drawn from two sources: the first 160 participants of the ongoing ImmuneRACE study, and 1,000 to 1,500 subjects contributed by 6 global collaborators. Nearly every sample came with metadata listing a de-identified subject ID, COVID-19 status, age in years and sex. HLA class I and class II types, where available, came from metadata supplied by the sample provider rather than from assay-based typing.

Clipping removes 7 bases from V and 0 bases from J, with 7 as the unmatched junction base count. The CDR3 sequence holds 15 residues, the cysteine and phenylalanine included. Only the CDR3 region is kept as DNA, spanning 45 bases read in frame from base 1. Looking up the germline V gene yields CDR1 MNHEY and CDR2 SVGAGI. Summary of the overall study and its limitations: The amount of clinical and demographic metadata varied by source and participant and was provided uncurated.

This clonotype was obtained from a man aged 25-45 years with active or convalescent COVID-19. The V and J segments used are TRBV6-5 and TRBJ2-3, and 7 junction bases match TRBD1. Sequencing was carried out using peripheral blood. The CDR3 protein: CASIPGTASTDTQYF. The nucleotide sequence reads TGTGCCAGCATCCCAGGGACAGCTAGCACAGATACGCAGTATTTT.